This passage covers 19 T cell receptor beta chains from one sample sequenced in a study of T-cell memory formation after mild COVID-19. TCRdb ran MiXCR on the 5' RACE reads and lists one entry per CDR3 protein. Of about 470,000 distinct CDR3 sequences listed, 15% to 20% were seen once; the top ten hold over 9%. Sequences were obtained from PBMCs or a T cell subset sorted from them (not recorded which). The receptors stem from an adult woman who had mild COVID-19 (a few samples of this study predate the infection). Cell type and time point are not known.

The CDR3 DNA sequence: TGTGCCTGGAGTGTTACCATTACACTGGGGTACCAAGAGACCCAGTACTTC. It codes for CAWSVTITLGYQETQYF. The chain combines TRBV30 with TRBJ2-5; no clear D gene. The V end was cut by 0 bases, the J end by 0 bases, with 17 bases between. Germline V gene sequence: CDR1 GTSNPN, CDR2 SVGIG (reference sequence). The CDR3 spans 17 residues.

This clonotype was observed a handful of times. The rearrangement uses TRBV10-3 and TRBJ1-5; TRBD1 matches 8 bases. The junction had 5 bases not matched to a gene; V was cut back by 3 bases and J by 1 base. CDR1 is ENHRY, CDR2 SYGVKD, per germline. The CDR3 runs to 16 residues. CDR3 nucleotides: TGTGCCATCAGTGAAGGGACAGGACTCAGCAATCAGCCCCAGCATTTT. As protein: CAISEGTGLSNQPQHF.

This clonotype showed up just a few times. J is TRBJ2-7 and V is TRBV12-3 or TRBV12-4; TRBD1 is a possible D gene (6 bases). Trimming left V 7 bases short and J 5 bases short, with 12 bases between. The length of the CDR3 is 12 residues. The CDR3, as DNA: TGTGCCAGCAACCTTGGGGGCCACGAGCAGTACTTC. Translation gives CASNLGGHEQYF.

This clonotype was seen a few times. The genes are TRBV19 and TRBJ1-1; D is ambiguous. V was cut by 6 bases and J by 4 bases, with 15 bases left in between. The CDR3 extends over 14 amino acids. Germline loops: CDR1 LNHDA, CDR2 SQIVND (reference sequence). Here the CDR3 reads CASRLSRVATEAFF. In DNA form, the CDR3 reads TGTGCCAGTAGGCTCAGCCGTGTCGCCACTGAAGCTTTCTTT. The variable domain in full, completed from reference TRBV19 and TRBJ1-1, reads DGGITQSPKYLFRKEGQNVTLSCEQNLNHDAMYWYRQDPGQGLRLIYYSQIVNDFQKGDIAEGYSVSREKKESFPLTVTSAQKNPTAFYLCASRLSRVATEAFFGQGTRLTVV.

There are a few counts of this clonotype. The rearrangement links TRBV27 to TRBJ2-1, with TRBD1 matching over 10 bases. The CDR3 covers 14 residues. The V segment lost 7 bases and the J segment 9 bases; nucleotides outside the gene matches: 9. Germline-derived CDR1 and CDR2 are MNHEY and SMNVEV (reference sequence). CDR3 sequence: CASKRGQGQAEQFF. CDR3 DNA: TGTGCCAGCAAAAGGGGACAGGGGCAGGCTGAGCAGTTCTTC.

The chain combines TRBV24-1 with TRBJ2-5; D may be TRBD1 or TRBD2 (5 bases each). Germline values: CDR1 KGHDR, CDR2 SFDVKD. V gave up 3 bases and J gave up 1 base, with 17 bases separating them. This CDR3 has 17 residues. The CDR3 sequence is CATSDHRASGSQETQYF. The CDR3 region has the DNA TGTGCCACCAGTGATCACCGGGCATCAGGGAGCCAAGAGACCCAGTACTTC.

This chain uses TRBV15 with TRBJ1-2; D remains unclear. This CDR3 spans 14 amino acids. In germline, CDR1 is LNHNV, CDR2 YYDKDF (reference sequence). V lost 0 bases and J lost 6, with 11 bases in between. Here the CDR3 reads CATSRDKSVHGYTF. In nucleotides, the CDR3 is TGTGCCACCAGCAGAGATAAGAGTGTTCATGGCTACACCTTC. Variable domain in full (rest from reference TRBV15 and TRBJ1-2): DAMVIQNPRYQVTQFGKPVTLSCSQTLNHNVMYWYQQKSSQAPKLLFHYYDKDFNNEADTPDNFQSRRPNTSFCFLDIRSPGLGDTAMYLCATSRDKSVHGYTFGSGTRLTVV.

In this sample, this clonotype turned up a few times. This chain uses TRBV7-9 with TRBJ2-1, with TRBD1 matching 7 bases. Germline V gene lookup returns CDR1 SEHNR and CDR2 FQNEAQ (reference sequence). V lost 6 bases to trimming and J lost 5 bases; unmatched junction nucleotides: 13. The CDR3 loop spans 16 amino acids. CDR3 DNA sequence: TGTGCCAGCAGACGCTCTTTAGGGACAGAGGACAATGAGCAGTTCTTC. This sequence encodes CASRRSLGTEDNEQFF. The variable domain in full, with the rest retrieved from reference TRBV7-9 and TRBJ2-1, is DTGVSQNPRHKITKRGQNVTFRCDPISEHNRLYWYRQTLGQGPEFLTYFQNEAQLEKSRLLSDRFSAERPKGSFSTLEIQRTEQGDSAMYLCASRRSLGTEDNEQFFGPGTRLTVL.

This clonotype came up many times. The rearrangement joins TRBV9 to TRBJ2-2; either TRBD1 or TRBD2 may fit D (6 bases each). This CDR3 comprises 16 residues. V was pared by 0 bases and J by 5 bases, with 14 bases between. In germline, CDR1 is SGDLS, CDR2 YYNGEE. This CDR3 is CASSVAVRGATGELFF. The CDR3 DNA is TGTGCCAGCAGCGTAGCGGTGAGGGGGGCAACCGGGGAGCTGTTTTTT.

J is TRBJ1-2 and V is TRBV7-9; D is undetermined. Germline V gives CDR1 SEHNR, CDR2 FQNEAQ (reference sequence). Deletions cut 5 bases from V and 2 bases from J, with 15 bases between. The CDR3 sequence is 15 residues long. DNA of the CDR3: TGTGCCAGCAGCCTCCACCACGCAGCCAACTATGGCTACACCTTC. This sequence encodes CASSLHHAANYGYTF.

This chain uses TRBV7-9 with TRBJ1-6; a possible D gene is TRBD1 (5 bases). This CDR3 is 15 amino acids long. Germline V gene sequence: CDR1 SEHNR, CDR2 FQNEAQ (reference sequence). V lost 5 bases and J lost 5, with 13 bases in between. The CDR3, as DNA: TGTGCCAGCAGCGGCCGGGACGGGGATAATTCACCCCTCCACTTT. It encodes CASSGRDGDNSPLHF. Filled out from reference TRBV7-9 and TRBJ1-6, the complete variable domain reads DTGVSQNPRHKITKRGQNVTFRCDPISEHNRLYWYRQTLGQGPEFLTYFQNEAQLEKSRLLSDRFSAERPKGSFSTLEIQRTEQGDSAMYLCASSGRDGDNSPLHFGNGTRLTVT.

V and J are TRBV3-1 and TRBJ1-2; D call uncertain. The CDR3 totals 13 residues. Between the trimmed V and J ends, which lost 6 bases and 3 bases, there was a span of 11 bases. CDR1 and CDR2 from the germline V gene are LGHDT and YNNKEL (reference sequence). The chain's CDR3 is CASRGTADYGYTF. CDR3 in DNA: TGTGCCAGCAGGGGTACAGCAGACTATGGCTACACCTTC.

This clonotype was seen a handful of times. V is TRBV11-2 and J is TRBJ1-6, with a possible D match to TRBD1 (6 bases). With 0 bases removed from V and 10 bases from J, the gap between germline ends came to 13 bases. The CDR3 loop spans 15 amino acids. CDR1 and CDR2 from the germline V gene are SGHAT and FQNNGV. The CDR3, as DNA: TGTGCCAGCAGCTTAGAATTTTTTGGGGGCTCACCCCTCCACTTT. This translates into CASSLEFFGGSPLHF.

This chain connects TRBV12-3 or TRBV12-4 to TRBJ2-1; no clear D gene. The length of the CDR3 is 13 residues. V dropped 7 bases and J dropped 6 bases, with 13 bases sitting between them. Written as DNA, the CDR3 is TGTGCCAGCATCCCCGGGCCTGGCAATGAGCAGTTCTTC. Amino acid sequence: CASIPGPGNEQFF.

This clonotype has a handful of counts. In DNA, the CDR3 is TGTGCCTGGTCTCTCGGGTCTGGGCGGACCACAGATACGCAGTATTTT. It codes for CAWSLGSGRTTDTQYF. The rearrangement links TRBV30 to TRBJ2-3, with no clear D. The ends were cut back, 5 bases at V and 2 bases at J, with 20 bases in the middle. CDR3 length: 16 residues. Germline CDR1 reads GTSNPN; CDR2 reads SVGIG (reference sequence).

This clonotype appeared a few times. The V call is TRBV20-1, the J call TRBJ2-1, with 9 bases matching TRBD2. J lost 4 bases, V lost 2 bases, and 3 bases had no gene match. Germline-derived CDR1 and CDR2 are DFQATT and SNEGSKA (reference sequence). The CDR3 is 14 amino acids. CDR3 loop: CSARLAGPYNEQFF. CDR3 nucleotide sequence: TGCAGTGCTAGACTAGCGGGACCTTACAATGAGCAGTTCTTC.

The sample holds a few counts of this clonotype. The gene calls are TRBV5-1 and TRBJ2-7; possible D gene TRBD2, 5 bases. Germline V gives CDR1 SGHRS, CDR2 YFSETQ. The germline V and J ends were trimmed by 1 base and 6 bases, with 14 bases remaining between them. This CDR3 spans 14 amino acids. CDR3 sequence (DNA): TGCGCCAGCAGCTTGCGGGCGGACTCGGGCGAGCAGTACTTC. It translates to CASSLRADSGEQYF. Supplemented by reference TRBV5-1 and TRBJ2-7, the full variable domain reads KAGVTQTPRYLIKTRGQQVTLSCSPISGHRSVSWYQQTPGQGLQFLFEYFSETQRNKGNFPGRFSGRQFSNSRSEMNVSTLELGDSALYLCASSLRADSGEQYFGPGTRLTVT.

The gene calls are TRBV5-1 and TRBJ2-3; a possible D gene is TRBD1 (6 bases). The germline V gene has CDR1 SGHRS and CDR2 YFSETQ. V was shortened by 0 bases and J by 0 bases, with 11 bases between the two germline ends. This CDR3 region has 16 residues. The CDR3 region has the DNA TGCGCCAGCAGCTTGGGGACAGCGGCAAGCACAGATACGCAGTATTTT. It is translated as CASSLGTAASTDTQYF. Full variable domain (remainder filled in from reference TRBV5-1 and TRBJ2-3): KAGVTQTPRYLIKTRGQQVTLSCSPISGHRSVSWYQQTPGQGLQFLFEYFSETQRNKGNFPGRFSGRQFSNSRSEMNVSTLELGDSALYLCASSLGTAASTDTQYFGPGTRLTVL.

The V and J genes are TRBV29-1 and TRBJ2-3; no clear D. The V gene's germline CDR1 is SQVTM and CDR2 ANQGSEA. V dropped 3 bases and J dropped 2 bases, with 9 bases sitting between them. This CDR3 region has 13 residues. CDR3 nucleotide sequence: TGCAGCGTTGACGGAACGACCACAGATACGCAGTATTTT. It yields the protein CSVDGTTTDTQYF.